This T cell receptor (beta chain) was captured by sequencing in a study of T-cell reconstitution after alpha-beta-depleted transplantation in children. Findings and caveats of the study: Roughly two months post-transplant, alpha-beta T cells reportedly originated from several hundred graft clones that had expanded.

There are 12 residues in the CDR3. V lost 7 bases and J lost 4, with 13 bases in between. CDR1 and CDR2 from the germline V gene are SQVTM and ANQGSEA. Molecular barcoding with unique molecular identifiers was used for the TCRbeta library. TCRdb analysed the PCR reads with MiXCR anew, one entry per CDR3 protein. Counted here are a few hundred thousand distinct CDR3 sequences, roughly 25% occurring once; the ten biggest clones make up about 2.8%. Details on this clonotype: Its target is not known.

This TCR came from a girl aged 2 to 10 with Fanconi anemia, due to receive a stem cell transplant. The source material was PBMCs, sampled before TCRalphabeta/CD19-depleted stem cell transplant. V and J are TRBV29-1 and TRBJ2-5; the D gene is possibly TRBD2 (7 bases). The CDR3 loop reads CSAGGAGETQYF. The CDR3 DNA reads TGCAGCGCTGGGGGGGCCGGAGAGACCCAGTACTTC.